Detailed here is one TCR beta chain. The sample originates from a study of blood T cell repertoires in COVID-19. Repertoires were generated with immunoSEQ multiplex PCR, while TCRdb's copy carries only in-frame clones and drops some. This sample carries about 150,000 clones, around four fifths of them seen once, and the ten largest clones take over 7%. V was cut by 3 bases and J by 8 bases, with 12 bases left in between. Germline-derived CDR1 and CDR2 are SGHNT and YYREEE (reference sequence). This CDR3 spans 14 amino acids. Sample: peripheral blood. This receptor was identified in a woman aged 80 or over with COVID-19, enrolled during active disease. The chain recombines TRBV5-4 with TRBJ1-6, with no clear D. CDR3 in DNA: TGTGCCAGCAGCTCGCGGCCCGGGGATTCACCCCTCCACTTT. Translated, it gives CASSSRPGDSPLHF.